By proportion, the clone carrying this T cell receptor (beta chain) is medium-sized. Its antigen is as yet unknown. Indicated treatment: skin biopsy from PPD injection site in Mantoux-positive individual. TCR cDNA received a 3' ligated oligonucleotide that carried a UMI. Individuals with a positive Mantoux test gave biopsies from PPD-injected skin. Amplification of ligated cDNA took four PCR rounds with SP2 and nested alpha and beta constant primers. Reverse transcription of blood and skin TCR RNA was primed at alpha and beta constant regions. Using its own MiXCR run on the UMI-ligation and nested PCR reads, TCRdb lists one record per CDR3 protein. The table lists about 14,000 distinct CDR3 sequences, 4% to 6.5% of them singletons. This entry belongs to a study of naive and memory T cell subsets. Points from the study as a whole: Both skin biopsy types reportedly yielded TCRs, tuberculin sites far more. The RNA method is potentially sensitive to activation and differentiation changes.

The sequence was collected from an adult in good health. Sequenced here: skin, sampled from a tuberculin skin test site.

The CDR3 loop is CASSLGRGTYEQYF. The CDR3 nucleotides read TGTGCCAGCAGCTTGGGACGGGGAACCTACGAGCAGTACTTC. J is TRBJ2-7 and V is TRBV11-2, with D perhaps assigned TRBD1 or TRBD2 (5 bases each). Germline V gene lookup returns CDR1 SGHAT and CDR2 FQNNGV. V dropped 3 bases and J dropped 2 bases, with 11 bases sitting between them. This CDR3 spans 14 amino acids.